This TCR beta chain was observed in a study of regulatory T cells in long-lasting Graves disease. The time point here: newly diagnosed GD, antithyroid drugs for less than 3 months. The authors made the TCR library using RNA they extracted from PBMCs. In its sample, this clonotype was seen a few times. CDR3-region Arm-PCR and iRepertoire HTBI primers produced the TCR beta libraries. MiXCR was run by TCRdb on the multiplex PCR reads, yielding one entry per CDR3 protein. The table shows 400,000 to 500,000 distinct CDR3 sequences, with roughly 15% occurring only once. These same records also appear under a second study, on T cells in Graves' hyperthyroidism and ophthalmopathy.

The specimen comprised peripheral blood mononuclear cells (PBMCs), sampled at new diagnosis, from a patient treated with antithyroid drugs. This receptor was identified in a woman aged 30 to 39 with Graves disease.

The CDR3 bases are TGCGCCAGCTTGACAGAGGACAATGAAAAACTGTTTTTT. This gives the protein CASLTEDNEKLFF. The chain has TRBV10-2 and TRBJ1-4; tentative D call: TRBD1 (5 bases). Germline V gives CDR1 WSHSY, CDR2 SAAADI. Trimming removed 8 bases at V and 5 bases at J, with 12 bases between. This CDR3 region has 13 residues.